This TCR beta chain was captured by sequencing in a study of T cell changes during pregnancy in multiple sclerosis. The CDR3 is 15 amino acids. Per germline, CDR1 SGHTS and CDR2 YDEGEE. V lost 4 bases and J lost 10; bases outside the gene matches: 9. Assay: immunoSEQ multiplex PCR; the TCRdb copy retains only in-frame clones and omits some. The sample contains tens of thousands of clones, nearly 90% of which appear only once. The J gene is TRBJ2-1, the V gene TRBV5-8; 12 positions match TRBD2. Here the sequenced sample was peripheral blood, taken after pregnancy. This sequence was found in a female donor in good health, enrolled as a control in a pregnancy study. The CDR3 here is CASSPSSGRAWEQFF. DNA for the CDR3: TGTGCCAGCAGCCCGTCTAGCGGGAGGGCCTGGGAGCAGTTCTTC.